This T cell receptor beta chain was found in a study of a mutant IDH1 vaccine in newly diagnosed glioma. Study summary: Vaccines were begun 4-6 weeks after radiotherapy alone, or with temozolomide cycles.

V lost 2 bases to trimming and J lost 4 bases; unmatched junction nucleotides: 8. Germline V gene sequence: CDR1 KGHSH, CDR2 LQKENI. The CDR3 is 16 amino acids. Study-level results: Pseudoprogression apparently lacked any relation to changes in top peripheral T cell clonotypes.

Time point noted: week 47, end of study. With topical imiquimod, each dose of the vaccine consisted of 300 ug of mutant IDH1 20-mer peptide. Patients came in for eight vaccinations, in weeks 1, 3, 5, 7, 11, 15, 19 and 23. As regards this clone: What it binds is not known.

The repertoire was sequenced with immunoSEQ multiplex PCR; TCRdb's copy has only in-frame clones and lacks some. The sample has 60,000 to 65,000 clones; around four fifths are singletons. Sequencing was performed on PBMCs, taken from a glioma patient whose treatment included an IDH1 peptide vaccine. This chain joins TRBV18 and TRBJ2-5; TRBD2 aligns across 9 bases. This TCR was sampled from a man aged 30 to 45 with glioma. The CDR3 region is CASSPRSAGGGETQYF. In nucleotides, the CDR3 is TGTGCCAGCTCACCAAGGTCAGCGGGGGGCGGAGAGACCCAGTACTTC. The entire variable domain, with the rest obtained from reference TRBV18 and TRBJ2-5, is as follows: NAGVMQNPRHLVRRRGQEARLRCSPMKGHSHVYWYRQLPEEGLKFMVYLQKENIIDESGMPKERFSAEFPKEGPSILRIQQVVRGDSAAYFCASSPRSAGGGETQYFGPGTRLLVL.